This paragraph covers one T cell receptor beta chain sequence. Its antigen is still unknown. V lost 1 base, J lost 4 bases, and 4 bases stayed unmatched. The CDR3 is 15 amino acids. Per the germline V gene, CDR1 is SGHRS and CDR2 is YFSETQ. This entry belongs to a study of CD8 T cells in ankylosing spondylitis. Study-wide points: Peripheral blood samples showed relatively rare disease-linked clones, and these clones were CD8+. Typical of ankylosing spondylitis blood, it appeared, was a TCR beta motif of eight highly homologous variants.

With molecular barcodes, quantitative 5'-RACE was used to make the TCR beta libraries. MiXCR was run by TCRdb on the 5' RACE reads, yielding one entry per CDR3 protein. Among some 450,000 distinct CDR3 sequences listed, approximately 17% were seen once. The chain links TRBV5-1 to TRBJ1-3; 8 bases map to TRBD1. Sample: blood, either unsorted or a sorted T cell fraction (not recorded which). The receptor was derived from a male donor with ankylosing spondylitis. CDR3 sequence reads: CASSLSGQGGNTIYF. The DNA for the CDR3 is TGCGCCAGCAGCTTGAGCGGACAGGGAGGAAACACCATATATTTT.